Listed here is a single TCR beta chain. The data are from a study of shared clonotypes between healthy human individuals. Assay: immunoSEQ multiplex PCR; the TCRdb copy retains only in-frame clones and omits some. The sample comprises millions of clones, roughly 94% of which are singletons, and 0.9% to 1.4% rests with the top ten. The V gene's germline CDR1 is SEHNR and CDR2 FQNEAQ (reference sequence). The CDR3 is made up of 14 amino acids. Trimming removed 5 bases at V and 4 bases at J, with 14 bases between. Naive CD8 cells were CD45RO-negative, positively selected for CCR7, excluding terminally differentiated effector memory CD45RA+ cells.

The chain links TRBV7-9 to TRBJ2-5; D uncertain. The sequencing input was naive CD8+ T cells sorted from blood. The receptor comes from a man aged 18 to 30 in good health. The CDR3 nucleotides read TGTGCCAGCAGCCCACCTTTTACCGGAGAGACCCAGTACTTC. Protein product: CASSPPFTGETQYF.